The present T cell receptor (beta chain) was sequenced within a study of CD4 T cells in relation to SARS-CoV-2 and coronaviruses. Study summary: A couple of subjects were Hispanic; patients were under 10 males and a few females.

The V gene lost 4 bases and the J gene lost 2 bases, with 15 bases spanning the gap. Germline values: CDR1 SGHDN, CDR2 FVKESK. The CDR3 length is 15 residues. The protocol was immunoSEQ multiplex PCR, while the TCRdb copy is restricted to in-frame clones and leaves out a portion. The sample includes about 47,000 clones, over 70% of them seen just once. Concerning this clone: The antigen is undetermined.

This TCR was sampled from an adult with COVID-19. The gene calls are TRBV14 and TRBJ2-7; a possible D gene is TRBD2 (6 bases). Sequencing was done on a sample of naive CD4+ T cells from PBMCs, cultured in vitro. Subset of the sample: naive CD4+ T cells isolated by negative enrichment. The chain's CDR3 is CASSRNSGRAYEQYF. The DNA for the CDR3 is TGTGCCAGCAGCCGTAATAGCGGAAGAGCCTACGAGCAGTACTTC.